The 16 T cell receptor beta chains presented below share a single source sample, sequenced in a study of cytomegalovirus exposure and HLA in healthy donors. The PCR employed 60 Vbeta primers together with 13 Jbeta primers. Here immunoSEQ multiplex PCR was the method, and the copy in TCRdb shows in-frame clones only, minus some. The table has about 240,000 clones, approximately 84% seen once. What was sequenced was PBMCs. Receptors were obtained from a girl aged 2 to 9 in good health and CMV-seronegative.

V gene TRBV7-9 combines with J gene TRBJ2-3; 9 bases line up with TRBD1. CDR1 is SEHNR and CDR2 is FQNEAQ in the germline V gene (reference sequence). V gave up 5 bases and J gave up 5 bases; unmatched junction bases: 14. This CDR3 region has 17 residues. The chain's CDR3 is CASSARMDRGWKDTQYF. CDR3 DNA: TGTGCCAGCAGCGCCCGAATGGACAGGGGATGGAAAGATACGCAGTATTTT.

This clone was seen only once. The CDR3 spells CASSASATYEQYF. The CDR3 DNA reads as TGCGCCAGCAGCGCGAGCGCCACCTACGAGCAGTACTTC. V usage is TRBV5-1 and J usage is TRBJ2-7; D gene ambiguous. This CDR3 is 13 amino acids long. Deletions cut 4 bases from V and 2 bases from J, with 10 bases between. Per the germline V gene, CDR1 is SGHRS and CDR2 is YFSETQ. Full variable domain (outside the CDR3, taken from reference TRBV5-1 and TRBJ2-7): KAGVTQTPRYLIKTRGQQVTLSCSPISGHRSVSWYQQTPGQGLQFLFEYFSETQRNKGNFPGRFSGRQFSNSRSEMNVSTLELGDSALYLCASSASATYEQYFGPGTRLTVT.

The chain couples TRBV30 to TRBJ2-2; no clear D. The germline V gene encodes CDR1 GTSNPN and CDR2 SVGIG (reference sequence). The V gene lost 1 base and the J gene lost 0 bases, with 6 bases spanning the gap. The length of the CDR3 is 14 residues. DNA for the CDR3: TGTGCCTGGAGTGGCAGGTCGAACACCGGGGAGCTGTTTTTT. This gives the protein CAWSGRSNTGELFF.

The chain recombines TRBV7-9 with TRBJ2-2, with 9 nucleotides matching TRBD1. With 6 bases clipped from V and 3 bases from J, the junction kept 5 bases outside the gene matches. Germline lookup yields CDR1 SEHNR and CDR2 FQNEAQ (reference sequence). This CDR3 region has 15 residues. CDR3 amino acids: CASRLGQGDTGELFF. CDR3 DNA sequence: TGTGCCAGCAGACTGGGACAGGGCGACACCGGGGAGCTGTTTTTT. The entire variable domain, with the rest obtained from reference TRBV7-9 and TRBJ2-2, is as follows: DTGVSQNPRHKITKRGQNVTFRCDPISEHNRLYWYRQTLGQGPEFLTYFQNEAQLEKSRLLSDRFSAERPKGSFSTLEIQRTEQGDSAMYLCASRLGQGDTGELFFGEGSRLTVL.

The chain couples TRBV15 to TRBJ1-6, with 8 bases that match TRBD1. The CDR3 contains 17 residues. V was clipped by 0 bases and J by 7 bases; unmatched bases: 8. Germline assignment: CDR1 LNHNV and CDR2 YYDKDF (reference sequence). The CDR3 nucleotides are TGTGCCACCAGCAGAGATAGGGCGACAGGGGACAATTCACCCCTCCACTTT. This gives the protein CATSRDRATGDNSPLHF.

The rearrangement links TRBV10-2 to TRBJ2-1; tentatively, D is TRBD1 (7 bases). The CDR3 is 14 residues long. The germline V gene has CDR1 WSHSY and CDR2 SAAADI. V lost 6 bases and J lost 9, with 18 bases in between. CDR3 DNA sequence: TGCGCCAGCAGAAGGTGGAGGGGGCGAAGTGAGCAGTTCTTC. Translated: CASRRWRGRSEQFF.

V gene TRBV6-5 combines with J gene TRBJ2-7; TRBD1 matches 7 bases. V dropped 6 bases and J dropped 2; count of bases not matched to a gene: 7. The CDR3 has 14 amino acids. From germline, CDR1 is MNHEY and CDR2 SVGAGI. The CDR3 region has the DNA TGTGCCAGCAGCCGGGACAGTACACCCTACGAGCAGTACTTC. Encoded protein: CASSRDSTPYEQYF.

The chain employs TRBV27 and TRBJ2-7, with D possibly TRBD2 on 5 matching bases. The V gene's germline CDR1 is MNHEY and CDR2 SMNVEV (reference sequence). V lost 5 bases to trimming and J lost 3 bases, with 14 bases between them. The CDR3 runs to 14 residues. CDR3 loop: CASSTSGVFYEQYF. CDR3 nucleotide sequence: TGTGCCAGCAGTACCAGCGGAGTCTTCTACGAGCAGTACTTC.

CDR3 DNA: TGTGCCAGCAGCTTAGAGCGACTAGCGGGATCTGAGCAGTTCTTC. Translation gives CASSLERLAGSEQFF. This sequence joins TRBV7-6 and TRBJ2-1, with 11 nucleotides matching TRBD2. Unmatched junction bases numbered 5, after V lost 1 base and J lost 9 bases. Germline CDR1 and CDR2: SGHVS and FNYEAQ. This CDR3 contains 15 residues.

This clone was seen a single time. The rearrangement links TRBV15 to TRBJ2-5; D unresolved. Near its end, the DNA agrees better with TRBJ2-7, so the J call may be wrong. This CDR3 has 15 residues. Germline CDR1 LNHNV, CDR2 YYDKDF (reference sequence). The CDR3 protein is CATSRGDTYVSEQYF. DNA of the CDR3: TGTGCCACCAGCAGAGGCGATACCTACGTGAGCGAGCAGTACTTC.

This clone was observed a few times. The rearrangement joins TRBV25-1 to TRBJ2-3; D possibly corresponds to TRBD1 (5 bases). The ends were cut back, 4 bases at V and 4 bases at J, with 9 bases in the middle. This CDR3 has 13 residues. Looked up from germline, CDR1 is MGHDK and CDR2 is SYGVNS. CDR3 residues: CASSARVSDTQYF. CDR3 DNA sequence: TGTGCCAGCAGTGCCAGGGTTTCAGATACGCAGTATTTT. Complete variable domain (other parts from reference TRBV25-1 and TRBJ2-3): EADIYQTPRYLVIGTGKKITLECSQTMGHDKMYWYQQDPGMELHLIHYSYGVNSTEKGDLSSESTVSRIRTEHFPLTLESARPSHTSQYLCASSARVSDTQYFGPGTRLTVL.

In this sample, this clone turned up once. The rearrangement joins TRBV6-5 to TRBJ2-7; D might be TRBD2 (6 bases). The CDR3 is 16 residues long. The V end was cut by 0 bases, the J end by 4 bases, with 16 bases between. Germline lookup yields CDR1 MNHEY and CDR2 SVGAGI. The CDR3 coding sequence is TGTGCCAGCAGTTACTCCGGCGGGGAACACTATTACGAGCAGTACTTC. Its protein is CASSYSGGEHYYEQYF.

CDR3 DNA sequence: TGTGCCATCAGTGAAGACAGGGCTGGGACAAGGGGAGGATATGGCTACACCTTC. It encodes CAISEDRAGTRGGYGYTF. The chain couples TRBV10-3 to TRBJ1-2, with TRBD1 matching over 7 bases. Looked up from germline, CDR1 is ENHRY and CDR2 is SYGVKD. The CDR3 spans 18 residues. The J segment lost 5 bases and the V segment lost 3 bases, leaving 18 bases of the junction unmatched.

This chain joins TRBV5-4 and TRBJ2-2, with unresolved D. The germline V and J ends were trimmed by 3 bases and 2 bases, with 5 bases remaining between them. The CDR3 covers 13 residues. CDR1 is SGHNT, CDR2 YYREEE, per germline (reference sequence). The CDR3 reads CASSSLNTGELFF. CDR3 coding DNA: TGTGCCAGCAGCTCCTTAAACACCGGGGAGCTGTTTTTT.

DNA of the CDR3: TGCGCCAGCAGCTTTTCTAGCGGGAGACATAGCGAGACCCAGTACTTC. Translated, it gives CASSFSSGRHSETQYF. V is TRBV5-1 and J is TRBJ2-5; 10 bases line up with TRBD2. In germline, CDR1 is SGHRS, CDR2 YFSETQ. The CDR3 loop spans 16 amino acids. The trim removed 2 bases at V and 5 bases at J, leaving 9 bases unmatched.

The rearrangement joins TRBV27 to TRBJ2-3; D is unclear. V was pared by 4 bases and J by 0 bases, with 5 bases between. The CDR3 length is 13 residues. CDR1 is MNHEY and CDR2 is SMNVEV in the germline V gene (reference sequence). Here the CDR3 reads CASSWSSTDTQYF. In DNA form, the CDR3 reads TGTGCCAGCAGTTGGAGTAGCACAGATACGCAGTATTTT.